These 27 T cell receptor beta chains were sequenced from one sample in a study of T-cell reconstitution after alpha-beta-depleted transplantation in children. During its preparation, the TCRbeta library received unique molecular identifiers. MiXCR, run by TCRdb on the PCR reads, gives a single entry per CDR3 protein. The sample includes hundreds of thousands of distinct CDR3 sequences, 10% to 15% of them seen just once. Sequences were derived from PBMCs, mostly from graft donor cells, sampled 360 days after TCRalphabeta/CD19-depleted stem cell transplant. Receptors originate from a male patient younger than 18 who had a stem cell transplant for acute myeloid leukemia, so the T cells may come from the graft donor.

This clonotype was picked up one time. V is TRBV18 and J is TRBJ1-1, with no clear D. Germline V gene lookup returns CDR1 KGHSH and CDR2 LQKENI. V was pared by 2 bases and J by 0 bases, with 13 bases between. The CDR3 loop spans 16 amino acids. CDR3 in amino acids: CASSPGLSALNTEAFF. The CDR3 region has the DNA TGTGCCAGCTCACCAGGTCTATCCGCCCTGAACACTGAAGCTTTCTTT.

The V call is TRBV3-1, the J call TRBJ2-7, with 11 bases that match TRBD2. Germline lookup yields CDR1 LGHDT and CDR2 YNNKEL (reference sequence). V gave up 1 base and J gave up 0 bases; unmatched junction bases: 5. This CDR3 is 17 amino acids long. In nucleotides, the CDR3 is TGTGCCAGCAGCCAAGGCGTAGCGGGAGGGAGCTCCTACGAGCAGTACTTC. Protein: CASSQGVAGGSSYEQYF.

This chain uses TRBV27 with TRBJ2-7, with unresolved D. Trimming stripped 2 bases from V and 3 bases from J, with 14 bases between. Looked up from germline, CDR1 is MNHEY and CDR2 is SMNVEV (reference sequence). CDR3 length: 15 amino acids. The CDR3 reads CASSLVTSSVYEQYF. In DNA, the CDR3 is TGTGCCAGCAGTTTAGTGACTTCCAGTGTCTACGAGCAGTACTTC.

This sequence joins TRBV19 and TRBJ2-1, with 7 bases aligning to TRBD2. V gave up 4 bases and J gave up 6 bases; unmatched junction bases: 21. The CDR3 runs to 19 residues. Per the germline V gene, CDR1 is LNHDA and CDR2 is SQIVND (reference sequence). The chain's CDR3 is CASSTLAAGRREQGNEQFF. DNA of the CDR3: TGTGCCAGTAGTACCCTAGCGGCAGGCAGGCGGGAGCAGGGCAATGAGCAGTTCTTC.

The chain couples TRBV15 to TRBJ2-5, with D perhaps TRBD2 (7 bases). V was trimmed by 0 bases and J by 4 bases, leaving 15 bases between them. Germline assignment: CDR1 LNHNV and CDR2 YYDKDF (reference sequence). This CDR3 is 16 amino acids long. The DNA for the CDR3 is TGTGCCACCAGCAGAGATCCGCGGGGAGGGGGAGAGACCCAGTACTTC. Its protein product is CATSRDPRGGGETQYF.

In this sample, this clonotype turned up many times. The chain couples TRBV12-3 or TRBV12-4 to TRBJ2-1, with 10 bases fitting TRBD1. The V gene end was trimmed by 7 bases and the J gene end by 8 bases; junction bases not matched to a gene: 20. The CDR3 spans 18 residues. The CDR3 nucleotides are TGTGCCAGCAAACCGATAACCCCCGGGACAGGGGTTTTGCATGAGCAGTTCTTC. This sequence encodes CASKPITPGTGVLHEQFF.

The sample holds many counts of this clonotype. The V and J genes are TRBV28 and TRBJ2-7; D uncertain. Germline values: CDR1 MDHEN, CDR2 SYDVKM. The CDR3 runs to 11 residues. Trimming left V 4 bases short and J 2 bases short, with 3 bases between. CDR3 nucleotide sequence: TGTGCCAGCAGTTGGGCCTACGAGCAGTACTTC. Encoded protein: CASSWAYEQYF. Full variable domain (missing parts from reference TRBV28 and TRBJ2-7): DVKVTQSSRYLVKRTGEKVFLECVQDMDHENMFWYRQDPGLGLRLIYFSYDVKMKEKGDIPEGYSVSREKKERFSLILESASTNQTSMYLCASSWAYEQYFGPGTRLTVT.

The chain links TRBV10-3 to TRBJ1-2; D uncertain. CDR1 and CDR2 from the germline V gene are ENHRY and SYGVKD. The CDR3 sequence is 13 residues long. V shed 7 bases and J shed 8 bases, with 17 bases lying between them. The DNA of the CDR3 is TGTGCCATCAAGGACTACCCCCTCGAGGGCTACACCTTC. It encodes CAIKDYPLEGYTF.

This clonotype was observed a few times. J is TRBJ2-5 and V is TRBV4-2; tentative D call: TRBD2 (5 bases). Germline assignment: CDR1 LGHNA and CDR2 YNFKEQ. The CDR3 totals 13 residues. Trimming removed 1 base at V and 12 bases at J, with 15 bases between. DNA for the CDR3: TGTGCCAGCAGCCAAGGGCGGCTAGCTAGGGAGTACTTC. Its protein product is CASSQGRLAREYF.

There are a few counts of this clonotype. This rearrangement joins TRBV6-2 or TRBV6-3 to TRBJ2-7; D is unclear. CDR1 is MNHEY, CDR2 SVGEGT, per germline. Trimming stripped 4 bases from V and 6 bases from J, with 10 bases between. This CDR3 region has 12 residues. The CDR3: CASSFDISEQYF. CDR3 nucleotides: TGTGCCAGCAGTTTTGACATATCCGAGCAGTACTTC.

The chain links TRBV5-1 to TRBJ2-7; D is unclear. The CDR3 is 14 residues long. V lost 3 bases to trimming and J lost 6 bases, with 16 bases between them. Per the germline V gene, CDR1 is SGHRS and CDR2 is YFSETQ. The CDR3 nucleotides read TGCGCCAGCAGCTGGGATGTACCCCGCTCCGAGCAGTACTTC. Translated: CASSWDVPRSEQYF.

V and J are TRBV5-5 and TRBJ2-5, with 7 bases matching TRBD2. V gave up 3 bases and J gave up 5 bases; unmatched junction bases: 16. This CDR3 is built from 17 residues. Germline V gene data show CDR1 as SGHKS and CDR2 as YYEKEE (reference sequence). In DNA, the CDR3 is TGTGCCAGCAGCTCTCCGGGACTAACAAGGCTTGGGGAGACCCAGTACTTC. Translation: CASSSPGLTRLGETQYF.

This clonotype was counted between two and nine times. The rearrangement uses TRBV30 and TRBJ1-5; D call uncertain. The CDR3 has 14 amino acids. V was trimmed by 1 base and J by 5 bases, leaving 12 bases between them. The V gene's germline CDR1 is GTSNPN and CDR2 SVGIG (reference sequence). CDR3 region: CAWSGLVADQPQHF. CDR3 bases: TGTGCCTGGAGTGGATTGGTAGCCGATCAGCCCCAGCATTTT.

V gene TRBV7-6 combines with J gene TRBJ2-7; 10 bases agree with TRBD1. The CDR3 is made up of 15 amino acids. J lost 2 bases, V lost 3 bases, and 4 bases had no gene match. Per germline, CDR1 SGHVS and CDR2 FNYEAQ. The CDR3 sequence is CASSFKGQGPYEQYF. DNA of the CDR3: TGTGCCAGCAGCTTTAAGGGACAGGGGCCCTACGAGCAGTACTTC.

The CDR3 sequence is CSVTDRSYGYTF. As DNA, the CDR3 is TGCAGCGTTACCGACAGAAGTTATGGCTACACCTTC. The rearrangement uses TRBV29-1 and TRBJ1-2; D might be TRBD1 (5 bases). The V end was cut by 5 bases, the J end by 5 bases, with 12 bases between. The CDR3 runs 12 residues. Germline-derived CDR1 and CDR2 are SQVTM and ANQGSEA.

A few counts support this clonotype. Here the CDR3 DNA reads TGTGCCAGCAGTTTTAGGGACAGAATCTTTCGCGTGTACTTC. It encodes CASSFRDRIFRVYF. The V gene is TRBV12-3 or TRBV12-4, the J gene TRBJ2-7; the match to TRBD1 covers 7 bases. V was clipped by 3 bases and J by 12 bases; unmatched bases: 14. The CDR3 length is 14 residues.

The V call is TRBV27, the J call TRBJ2-1; D unclear. The V gene lost 5 bases and the J gene lost 3 bases, with 11 bases spanning the gap. The CDR3 consists of 14 residues. The germline CDR1 and CDR2 sequences are MNHEY and SMNVEV (reference sequence). The CDR3 sequence is CASSPFGFYNEQFF. The CDR3 DNA sequence: TGTGCCAGCAGTCCTTTTGGGTTCTACAATGAGCAGTTCTTC.

In nucleotides, the CDR3 is TGTGCCAGCTCACTATTGGACGGGAACACTGAAGCTTTCTTT. Translated: CASSLLDGNTEAFF. The J gene is TRBJ1-1, the V gene TRBV18, with D unresolved. CDR3 length: 14 residues. CDR1 and CDR2 from the germline V gene are KGHSH and LQKENI. The V end lost 4 bases, the J end lost 1 base, and 10 bases lay between the germline ends. The full variable domain, its missing parts supplied by reference TRBV18 and TRBJ1-1, is NAGVMQNPRHLVRRRGQEARLRCSPMKGHSHVYWYRQLPEEGLKFMVYLQKENIIDESGMPKERFSAEFPKEGPSILRIQQVVRGDSAAYFCASSLLDGNTEAFFGQGTRLTVV.

The V gene is TRBV5-1, the J gene TRBJ2-1, with unresolved D. The V and J ends lost 1 base and 7 bases respectively, with 15 bases between them. The CDR3 totals 15 residues. Germline-derived CDR1 and CDR2 are SGHRS and YFSETQ. CDR3 amino acids: CASSLRRAQGNEQFF. The CDR3 bases are TGCGCCAGCAGCTTGAGAAGGGCCCAAGGGAATGAGCAGTTCTTC.

This clonotype was seen ten or more times. The chain couples TRBV5-1 to TRBJ1-1, with 8 nucleotides matching TRBD1. The length of the CDR3 is 13 residues. V lost 1 base to trimming and J lost 5 bases; unmatched junction nucleotides: 1. CDR1 SGHRS and CDR2 YFSETQ come from the germline V gene. CDR3 sequence (DNA): TGCGCCAGCAGCTTGAACAGGGGGACTGAAGCTTTCTTT. Its protein product is CASSLNRGTEAFF. The full variable domain, rest sourced from reference TRBV5-1 and TRBJ1-1, is KAGVTQTPRYLIKTRGQQVTLSCSPISGHRSVSWYQQTPGQGLQFLFEYFSETQRNKGNFPGRFSGRQFSNSRSEMNVSTLELGDSALYLCASSLNRGTEAFFGQGTRLTVV.

This clonotype turned up a few times. The chain has TRBV29-1 and TRBJ2-6; D perhaps matches TRBD1 (5 bases). Trimming left V 1 base short and J 0 bases short, with 10 bases between. The germline V gene has CDR1 SQVTM and CDR2 ANQGSEA. The CDR3 runs to 16 residues. CDR3 residues: CSVEGGGSSGANVLTF. The CDR3 DNA sequence: TGCAGCGTTGAAGGGGGCGGAAGCTCTGGGGCCAACGTCCTGACTTTC.

This chain connects TRBV7-6 to TRBJ1-3; perhaps TRBD1 as D (6 bases). Deletions cut 1 base from V and 7 bases from J, with 11 bases between. The CDR3 extends over 14 amino acids. Germline V lookup: CDR1 SGHVS, CDR2 FNYEAQ. The DNA of the CDR3 is TGTGCCAGCAGCTTAGGACAGGATGGGAACACCATATATTTT. This translates into CASSLGQDGNTIYF. The variable domain in full, completed from reference TRBV7-6 and TRBJ1-3, reads GAGVSQSPRYKVTKRGQDVALRCDPISGHVSLYWYRQALGQGPEFLTYFNYEAQQDKSGLPNDRFSAERPEGSISTLTIQRTEQRDSAMYRCASSLGQDGNTIYFGEGSWLTVV.

The chain links TRBV19 to TRBJ1-2, with D possibly TRBD1 on 5 matching bases. Per the germline V gene, CDR1 is LNHDA and CDR2 is SQIVND (reference sequence). The CDR3 covers 14 residues. The germline V and J ends were trimmed by 8 bases and 4 bases, with 17 bases remaining between them. CDR3 DNA sequence: TGTGCCAGTCGGAGGGCAGGGCCTCCCTATGGCTACACCTTC. This codes for CASRRAGPPYGYTF.

This clonotype was observed a handful of times. The V call is TRBV5-1, the J call TRBJ2-7; 7 bases line up with TRBD2. Trimming cost V 0 bases and J 0 bases; bases outside gene matches: 6. The CDR3 covers 16 residues. Germline V lookup: CDR1 SGHRS, CDR2 YFSETQ. Written as DNA, the CDR3 is TGCGCCAGCAGCTTGGGCATAGCGGGTCTCTCCTACGAGCAGTACTTC. Protein: CASSLGIAGLSYEQYF.

V usage is TRBV7-6 and J usage is TRBJ2-1; tentative D call: TRBD1 (6 bases). Germline assignment: CDR1 SGHVS and CDR2 FNYEAQ. The CDR3 consists of 14 residues. V was trimmed by 2 bases and J by 9 bases, leaving 14 bases between them. This CDR3 is CASSLMGASGEQFF. CDR3 coding DNA: TGTGCCAGCAGCTTAATGGGGGCATCGGGTGAGCAGTTCTTC.

Notes on this clonotype: A read error may explain this, as a much larger clone is one base away. V is TRBV9 and J is TRBJ2-1; possible D gene TRBD2, 6 bases. In germline, CDR1 is SGDLS, CDR2 YYNGEE. This CDR3 is 15 amino acids long. Between the trimmed V and J ends, which lost 0 bases and 7 bases, there was a span of 14 bases. In DNA form, the CDR3 reads TGTGCCAGCAGCGTAGGGGGCGGGACGGAGAATGAGCAGTTCTTC. Translation gives CASSVGGGTENEQFF.

This clonotype was observed at least ten times. The J gene is TRBJ2-5, the V gene TRBV29-1; weak D call: TRBD1 (6 bases). From germline, CDR1 is SQVTM and CDR2 ANQGSEA. The CDR3 has 11 amino acids. V shed 6 bases and J shed 5 bases, with 10 bases lying between them. The CDR3 reads CSVYRAETQYF. The CDR3 DNA sequence: TGCAGCGTGTACAGGGCTGAGACCCAGTACTTC.